This T cell receptor beta chain appears in the sequencing data of a study of blood T cell repertoires in COVID-19. Clinical history reported by participants formed the basis on which cohorts were assigned. Remarks on this clone: Other DNA sequences within the sample encode an identical CDR3.

Only in-frame clones appear in the TCRdb table, and some are missing; sequencing was by immunoSEQ multiplex PCR. This table has hundreds of thousands of clones, 75% to 90% appearing once. This clonotype was obtained from a man aged 45 to 65 who had been exposed to COVID-19. The sequenced material came from PBMCs or T cells enriched from blood (not recorded which).

CDR3 loop: CASSLRGNYGYTF. Written as DNA, the CDR3 is TGCGCCAGCAGCTTGAGGGGAAACTATGGCTACACCTTC. V and J are TRBV5-1 and TRBJ1-2; possible D gene TRBD1, 5 bases. From germline, CDR1 is SGHRS and CDR2 YFSETQ. This CDR3 has 13 residues. The V end lost 1 base, the J end lost 2 bases, and 6 bases lay between the germline ends.